The clone carrying this TCR beta chain came up many times. As yet, its antigen is unknown. This sample is drawn from a study of neurological immune-mediated disorders. V shed 2 bases and J 4 bases; nucleotides not matched to a gene: 8. Germline loops: CDR1 SGHRS, CDR2 YFSETQ. The length of the CDR3 is 16 residues. The study, taken as a whole, reports: CDR3 amino acid sequences found in expanded clones were never shared across subjects, suggesting private repertoires in all groups. Grouping of repertoires by phylogeny put those of 18 of 34 multiple sclerosis patients into a single related-CDR3 cluster, a possible signature. The level of TCR clonal expansion was highest in patients with HTLV-1-associated myelopathy and lowest in multiple sclerosis, where it fell below the level seen in healthy controls.

The cDNA came from 5'RACE with 10-nucleotide random UMIs. TCRdb reanalysed the 5' RACE reads using MiXCR and keeps one entry per CDR3 protein. The sample records approximately 82,000 distinct CDR3 sequences, about 2.5% being singletons. The sample taken for sequencing was PBMCs. This chain links TRBV5-1 with TRBJ1-1, with 10 nucleotides matching TRBD1. The source is a woman younger than 45 with multiple sclerosis. The CDR3 DNA reads as TGCGCCAGCAGCTTACCGGGACAGGGGTCAGTCACTGAAGCTTTCTTT. Its protein is CASSLPGQGSVTEAFF.